Listed below are T cell receptor beta chains from one sample, sequenced in a study of blood T cell repertoires in COVID-19. Assay used: immunoSEQ multiplex PCR; TCRdb lists only in-frame clones, some missing. The table lists 65,000 to 100,000 clones, approximately 78% of them singletons. Sequencing was carried out using peripheral blood. The receptors shown here come from an elderly woman with acute or convalescent COVID-19. CDR3s leave out the opening cysteine and the closing phenylalanine or tryptophan.

>TRBJ1-6|TRBV11-2
ASSLGDRNNSPLH
>TRBJ1-2|TRBV14
ASSGGPRYGYT
>TRBJ2-2|TRBV24-1
ATAQETGELF
>TRBJ2-7|TRBV21-1
ASSKTGTSKGDDHWEQY
>TRBJ1-6|TRBV5-1
ASSSFDSPLH
>TRBJ2-3|TRBV19
ASSIPGRTGYTDTQY
>TRBJ2-7|TRBV27
ASSLQGAPSPEQY
>TRBJ2-2|TRBV9
ASSERDRGASGELF
>TRBJ2-1|TRBV11-2
ASRLPQGALLSVNEQF
>TRBJ1-5|TRBV4-3
ASSQDWGTGWGQPQH
>TRBJ2-1|TRBV5-6
ASSSSRVLINEQF
>TRBJ2-2|TRBV19
ASSTGTGGAGELF
>TRBJ1-2|TRBV5-1
ASKEGSFAGNYGYT
>TRBJ2-5|TRBV14
ASSLNRGETQY
>TRBJ2-1|TRBV3-1/TRBV3-2
ASSYPVRDSGGTPYNEQF
>TRBJ2-2|TRBV19
ASSKGGAANTGELF
>TRBJ2-3|TRBV5-1
ASSLPGGADTQY
>TRBJ1-3|TRBV7-9
ASSPLGGPSSGNTIY
>TRBJ1-1|TRBV10-1
ASRNRDGTEAF
>TRBJ1-5|TRBV18
ASSGETGANQPQH
>TRBJ2-1|TRBV19
ASSPSPGGSNEQF
>TRBJ1-2|TRBV6-5
ASRTGGRDYGYT
>TRBJ1-1|TRBV9
ASSVVGTGNTEAF
>TRBJ1-1|TRBV7-9
ASSLRDLRQGAWTEAF
>TRBJ2-2|TRBV4-2
ASSQDSRAGELF
>TRBJ2-1|TRBV11-3
ASRTPGDNEQF
>TRBJ1-2|TRBV7-9
ASSLRAGINYGYT
>TRBJ2-5|TRBV6-4
ASSDAEPPRQGGETQY
>TRBJ1-2|TRBV29-1
SVEEQSLYGYT
>TRBJ2-1|TRBV7-2
ASSQQGSSYNEQF
>TRBJ2-2|TRBV6-4
ASSVEANTGELF
>TRBJ2-7|TRBV19
ASSIVGRPSYEQY
>TRBJ1-6|TRBV6-1
ASSELTENSPLH
>TRBJ1-4|TRBV6-5
ASRDRAHNEKLF
>TRBJ2-5|TRBV6-1
ASSEANRGKTQY
>TRBJ2-3|TRBV7-9
ASSALGTSALDRDTQY
>TRBJ1-1|TRBV27
ASSLSGRVNTEAF
>TRBJ2-2|TRBV28
ASTDRGLAGGQSYTGELF
>TRBJ2-7|TRBV5-8
ASSWPGGAYEQY
>TRBJ2-3|TRBV9
ASSFGTSGVEKQY
>TRBJ1-5|TRBV7-9
ASSIGSNQPQH
>TRBJ1-2|TRBV6-6
ASRLSGTENYGYT
>TRBJ1-4|TRBV28
ASSPALQALNEKLF
>TRBJ1-2|TRBV6-1
ASSEGTGKYGYT
>TRBJ1-4|TRBV11-2
ASSLRSGGGNEKLF
>TRBJ2-7|TRBV24-1
ATSHGQGGEQY
>TRBJ2-2|TRBV6-1
ASSERERLFGELF
>TRBJ2-7|TRBV12-5
ASARAGPEQY
>TRBJ1-1|TRBV30
AWRGRGNTEAF
>TRBJ2-7|TRBV10-1
ASSESIGQGSEQY
>TRBJ1-6|TRBV7-8
ASSLGTGYSPLH
>TRBJ2-1|TRBV29-1
SVEPRSSYNEQF
>TRBJ1-6|TRBV6-5
ASSYSRQTTNSPLH